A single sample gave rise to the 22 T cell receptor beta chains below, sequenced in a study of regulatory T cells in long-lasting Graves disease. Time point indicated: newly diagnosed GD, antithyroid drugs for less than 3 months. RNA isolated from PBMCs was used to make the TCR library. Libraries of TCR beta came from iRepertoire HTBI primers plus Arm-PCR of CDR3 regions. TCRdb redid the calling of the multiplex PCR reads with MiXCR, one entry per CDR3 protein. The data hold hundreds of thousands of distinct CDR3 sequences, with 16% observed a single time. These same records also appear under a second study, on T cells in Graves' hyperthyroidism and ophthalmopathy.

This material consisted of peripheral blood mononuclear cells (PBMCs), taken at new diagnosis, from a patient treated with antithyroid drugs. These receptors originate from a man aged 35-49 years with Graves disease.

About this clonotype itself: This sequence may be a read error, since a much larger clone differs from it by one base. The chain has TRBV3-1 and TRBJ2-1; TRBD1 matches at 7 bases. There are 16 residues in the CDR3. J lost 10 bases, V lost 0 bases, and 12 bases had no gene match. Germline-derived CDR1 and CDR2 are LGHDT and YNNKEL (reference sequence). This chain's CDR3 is CASSQDQARGNYEQFF. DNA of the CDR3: TGTGCCAGCAGCCAAGATCAGGCCAGGGGGAACTACGAGCAGTTCTTC.

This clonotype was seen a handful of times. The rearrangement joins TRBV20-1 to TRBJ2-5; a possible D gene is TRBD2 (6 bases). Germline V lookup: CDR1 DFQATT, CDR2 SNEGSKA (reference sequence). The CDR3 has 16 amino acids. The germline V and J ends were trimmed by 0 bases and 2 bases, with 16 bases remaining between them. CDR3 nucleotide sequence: TGCAGTGCTAGAGATCTTAGGGAGGCGGTTCAAGAGACCCAGTACTTC. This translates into CSARDLREAVQETQYF.

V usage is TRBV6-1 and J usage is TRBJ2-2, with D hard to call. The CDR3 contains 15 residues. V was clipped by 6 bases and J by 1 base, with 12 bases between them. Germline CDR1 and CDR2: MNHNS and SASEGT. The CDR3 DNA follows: TGTGCCAGCAGCCCCCGGCTAGGGAACACCGGGGAGCTGTTTTTT. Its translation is CASSPRLGNTGELFF.

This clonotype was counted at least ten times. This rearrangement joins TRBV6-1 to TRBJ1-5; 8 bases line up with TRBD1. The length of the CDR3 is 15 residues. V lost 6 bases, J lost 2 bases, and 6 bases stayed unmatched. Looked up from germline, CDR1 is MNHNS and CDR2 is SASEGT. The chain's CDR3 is CASRPGQVGNQPQHF. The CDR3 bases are TGTGCCAGCAGGCCGGGACAGGTGGGCAATCAGCCCCAGCATTTT.

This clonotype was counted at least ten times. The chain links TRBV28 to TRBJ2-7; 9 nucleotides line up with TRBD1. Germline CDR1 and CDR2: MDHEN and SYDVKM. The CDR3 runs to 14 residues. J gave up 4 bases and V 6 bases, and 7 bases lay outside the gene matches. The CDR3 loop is CASRPTGGAYEQYF. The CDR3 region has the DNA TGTGCCAGCAGACCTACAGGGGGCGCGTACGAGCAGTACTTC.

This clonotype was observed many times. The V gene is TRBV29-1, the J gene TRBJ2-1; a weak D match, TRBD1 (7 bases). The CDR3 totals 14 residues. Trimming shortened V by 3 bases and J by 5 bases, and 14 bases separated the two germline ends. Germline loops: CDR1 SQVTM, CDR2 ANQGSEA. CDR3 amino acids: CSVEGRGVNNEQFF. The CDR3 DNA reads TGCAGCGTTGAGGGCAGGGGGGTTAACAATGAGCAGTTCTTC.

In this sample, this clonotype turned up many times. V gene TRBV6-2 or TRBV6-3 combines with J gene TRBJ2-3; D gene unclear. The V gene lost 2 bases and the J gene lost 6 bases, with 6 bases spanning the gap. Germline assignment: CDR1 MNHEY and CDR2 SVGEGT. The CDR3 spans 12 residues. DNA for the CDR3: TGTGCCAGCAGTTACCGATGGGATACGCAGTATTTT. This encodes CASSYRWDTQYF.

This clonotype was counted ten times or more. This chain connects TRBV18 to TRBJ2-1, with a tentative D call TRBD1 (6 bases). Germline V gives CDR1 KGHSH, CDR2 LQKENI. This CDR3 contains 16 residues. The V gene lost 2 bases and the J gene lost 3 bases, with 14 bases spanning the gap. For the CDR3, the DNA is TGTGCCAGCTCACCATACCGGGACAAAAGCTACAATGAGCAGTTCTTC. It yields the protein CASSPYRDKSYNEQFF.

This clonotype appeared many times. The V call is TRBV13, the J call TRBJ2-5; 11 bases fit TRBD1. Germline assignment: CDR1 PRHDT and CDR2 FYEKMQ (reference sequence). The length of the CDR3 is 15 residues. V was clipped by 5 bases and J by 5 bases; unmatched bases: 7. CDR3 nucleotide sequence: TGTGCCAGCAGCATGGACAGGGGGCAGAAGGAGACCCAGTACTTC. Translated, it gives CASSMDRGQKETQYF.

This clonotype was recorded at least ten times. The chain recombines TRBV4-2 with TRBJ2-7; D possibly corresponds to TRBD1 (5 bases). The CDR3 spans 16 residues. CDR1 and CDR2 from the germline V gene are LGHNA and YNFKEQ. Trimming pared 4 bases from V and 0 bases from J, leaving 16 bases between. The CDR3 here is CASSPRIRARSYEQYF. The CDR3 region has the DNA TGTGCCAGCAGCCCGAGGATCAGGGCCCGCTCCTACGAGCAGTACTTC.

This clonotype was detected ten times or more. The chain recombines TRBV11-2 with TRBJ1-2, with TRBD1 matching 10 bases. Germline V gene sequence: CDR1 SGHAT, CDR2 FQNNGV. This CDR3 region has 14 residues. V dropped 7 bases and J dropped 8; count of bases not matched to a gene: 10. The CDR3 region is CASNAGTGAYGYTF. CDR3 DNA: TGTGCCAGCAACGCCGGGACAGGGGCCTACGGCTACACCTTC.

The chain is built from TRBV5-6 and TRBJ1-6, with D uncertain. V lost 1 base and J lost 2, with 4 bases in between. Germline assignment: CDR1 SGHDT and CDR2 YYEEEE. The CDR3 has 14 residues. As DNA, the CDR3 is TGTGCCAGCAGCTTGTTACCCTATAATTCACCCCTCCACTTT. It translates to CASSLLPYNSPLHF.

CDR3 sequence: CASSFRKGGTGELFF. CDR3 coding DNA: TGTGCCAGCAGCTTTCGCAAGGGGGGCACCGGGGAGCTGTTTTTT. V gene TRBV7-2 combines with J gene TRBJ2-2; the D gene could be TRBD1 or TRBD2 (6 bases each). V was clipped by 3 bases and J by 4 bases, with 12 bases between them. CDR3 length: 15 residues. Germline CDR1 reads SGHTA; CDR2 reads FQGNSA.

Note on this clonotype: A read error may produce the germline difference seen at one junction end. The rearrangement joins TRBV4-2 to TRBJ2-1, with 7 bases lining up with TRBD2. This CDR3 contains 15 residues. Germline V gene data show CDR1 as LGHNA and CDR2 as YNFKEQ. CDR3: CASSPSDRDYNERFF. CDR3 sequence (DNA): TGTGCCAGCAGCCCATCAGACCGGGACTACAATGAGCGGTTCTTC.

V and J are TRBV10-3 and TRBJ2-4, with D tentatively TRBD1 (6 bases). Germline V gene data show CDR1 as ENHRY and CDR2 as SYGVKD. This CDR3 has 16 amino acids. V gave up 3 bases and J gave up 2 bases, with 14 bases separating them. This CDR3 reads CAISDHEQGSKNIQYF. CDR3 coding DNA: TGTGCCATCAGTGATCACGAACAGGGCTCCAAAAACATTCAGTACTTC.

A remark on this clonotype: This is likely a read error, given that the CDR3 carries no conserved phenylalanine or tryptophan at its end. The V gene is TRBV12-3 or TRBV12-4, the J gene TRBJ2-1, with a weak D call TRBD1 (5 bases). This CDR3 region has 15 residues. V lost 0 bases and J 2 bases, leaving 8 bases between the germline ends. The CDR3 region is CASSLARAAYNEQFS. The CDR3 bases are TGTGCCAGCAGTTTAGCCAGGGCTGCCTACAATGAGCAGTTCTCC.

The CDR3 bases are TGTGCCAGCAGTTTCGAAGCAGGGATTCCGTACGAGCAGTACTTC. This codes for CASSFEAGIPYEQYF. The gene calls are TRBV28 and TRBJ2-7, with D tentatively TRBD1 (5 bases). V lost 3 bases and J lost 4, with 16 bases in between. The germline gives CDR1 MDHEN, CDR2 SYDVKM. There are 15 residues in the CDR3.

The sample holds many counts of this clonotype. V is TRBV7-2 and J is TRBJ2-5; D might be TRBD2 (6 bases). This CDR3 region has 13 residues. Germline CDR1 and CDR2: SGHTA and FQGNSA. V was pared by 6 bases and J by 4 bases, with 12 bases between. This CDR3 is CASRPGGIETQYF. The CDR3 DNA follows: TGTGCCAGCAGGCCGGGCGGGATAGAGACCCAGTACTTC. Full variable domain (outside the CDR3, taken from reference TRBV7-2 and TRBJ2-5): GAGVSQSPSNKVTEKGKDVELRCDPISGHTALYWYRQSLGQGLEFLIYFQGNSAPDKSGLPSDRFSAERTGGSVSTLTIQRTQQEDSAVYLCASRPGGIETQYFGPGTRLLVL.

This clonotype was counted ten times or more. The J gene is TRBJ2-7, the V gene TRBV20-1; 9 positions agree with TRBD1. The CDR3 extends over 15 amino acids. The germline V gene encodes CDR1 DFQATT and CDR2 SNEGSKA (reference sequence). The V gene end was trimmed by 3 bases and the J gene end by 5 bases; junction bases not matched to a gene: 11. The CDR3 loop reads CSARGRDRAPHEQYF. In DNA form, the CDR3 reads TGCAGTGCTAGGGGGAGGGACAGGGCTCCCCACGAGCAGTACTTC.

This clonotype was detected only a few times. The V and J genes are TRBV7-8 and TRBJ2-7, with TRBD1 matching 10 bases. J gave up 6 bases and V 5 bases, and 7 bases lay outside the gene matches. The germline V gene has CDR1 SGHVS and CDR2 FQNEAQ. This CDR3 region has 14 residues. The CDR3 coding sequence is TGTGCCAGCAGCCAACGGGACAGGGGTTTCGAGCAGTACTTC. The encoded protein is CASSQRDRGFEQYF.

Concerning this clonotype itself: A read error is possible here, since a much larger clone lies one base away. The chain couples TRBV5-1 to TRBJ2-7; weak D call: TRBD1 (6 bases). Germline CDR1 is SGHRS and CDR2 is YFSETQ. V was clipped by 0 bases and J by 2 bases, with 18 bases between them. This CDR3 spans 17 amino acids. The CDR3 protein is CASSLASSWQGPYEQYF. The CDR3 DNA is TGCGCCAGCAGCTTGGCTAGTAGTTGGCAGGGGCCCTACGAGCAGTACTTC.

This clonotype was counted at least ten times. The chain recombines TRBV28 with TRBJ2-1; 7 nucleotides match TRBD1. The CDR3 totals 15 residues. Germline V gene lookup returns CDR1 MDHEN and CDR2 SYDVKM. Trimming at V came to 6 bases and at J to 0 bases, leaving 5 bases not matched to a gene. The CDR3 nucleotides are TGTGCCAGCAGCAAAGGGGGCAGCTCCTACAATGAGCAGTTCTTC. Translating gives CASSKGGSSYNEQFF.